The 26 T cell receptor beta chains in this list originate from one sample, sequenced in a study of T cells in Graves' hyperthyroidism and ophthalmopathy. Regions amplified from RNA transcripts were the TCR beta CDR3 regions. The HTBI primer set was used in a first-round RT-PCR of the TCR CDR3. Using its own MiXCR run on the multiplex PCR reads, TCRdb lists one record per CDR3 protein. The table has a few hundred thousand distinct CDR3 sequences, about a sixth seen once. Sequenced sample: blood. The receptors come from a woman under 30 with Graves' hyperthyroidism.

This clonotype showed up many times. This rearrangement joins TRBV7-9 to TRBJ2-2, with 13 nucleotides matching TRBD2. CDR3 size: 18 residues. Germline V gives CDR1 SEHNR, CDR2 FQNEAQ (reference sequence). The trim removed 3 bases at V and 3 bases at J, leaving 7 bases unmatched. The CDR3 loop reads CASSFPLTSGGDTGELFF. CDR3 bases: TGTGCCAGCAGCTTTCCCCTTACTAGCGGGGGGGACACCGGGGAGCTGTTTTTT.

This clonotype was detected ten times or more. V is TRBV10-3 and J is TRBJ2-7, with a possible D match to TRBD2 (5 bases). Germline-derived CDR1 and CDR2 are ENHRY and SYGVKD. V lost 3 bases to trimming and J lost 4 bases, with 19 bases between them. This CDR3 spans 16 amino acids. CDR3 amino acids: CAISEFPYGGRYEQYF. CDR3 DNA sequence: TGTGCCATCAGTGAATTTCCGTACGGAGGTCGGTACGAGCAGTACTTC.

This clonotype was found many times. The chain uses TRBV12-3 or TRBV12-4 and TRBJ2-1; weak D call: TRBD2 (6 bases). V lost 8 bases to trimming and J lost 9 bases, with 20 bases between them. The CDR3 has 14 residues. CDR3 protein: CASGAGSSPGEQFF. DNA of the CDR3: TGTGCCAGCGGCGCGGGATCCTCCCCCGGTGAGCAGTTCTTC.

Comment on this clonotype: This could be a read error, since a much larger clone is one nucleotide away. This likely comes from a read error, as the CDR3 has no conserved phenylalanine or tryptophan at its end. The gene calls are TRBV20-1 and TRBJ1-2, with D hard to call. Germline values: CDR1 DFQATT, CDR2 SNEGSKA (reference sequence). The CDR3 contains 11 residues. Trimming cost V 1 base and J 6 bases, with 6 bases left between them. CDR3 bases: TGCAGTGCTAGAGTTGTAGATGGCTACACCCTC. The encoded protein is CSARVVDGYTL.

This clonotype was seen many times. The V call is TRBV30, the J call TRBJ1-1; the D gene is possibly TRBD1 (5 bases). Per germline, CDR1 GTSNPN and CDR2 SVGIG (reference sequence). Trimming left V 5 bases short and J 4 bases short, with 17 bases between. The CDR3 totals 14 residues. The CDR3 region is CAWAYGGGGTEAFF. CDR3 sequence (DNA): TGTGCCTGGGCCTACGGGGGAGGAGGCACTGAAGCTTTCTTT. Together with reference TRBV30 and TRBJ1-1, the CDR3 gives the full variable domain: SQTIHQWPATLVQPVGSPLSLECTVEGTSNPNLYWYRQAAGRGLQLLFYSVGIGQISSEVPQNLSASRPQDRQFILSSKKLLLSDSGFYLCAWAYGGGGTEAFFGQGTRLTVV.

This clonotype was detected many times. V and J are TRBV28 and TRBJ2-6; D is unresolved. The V end was cut by 2 bases, the J end by 4 bases, with 9 bases between. The germline V gene encodes CDR1 MDHEN and CDR2 SYDVKM. There are 15 residues in the CDR3. In DNA form, the CDR3 reads TGTGCCAGCAGTTTAGTCGGTTCCGGGGCCAACGTCCTGACTTTC. Its protein product is CASSLVGSGANVLTF.

The chain couples TRBV4-2 to TRBJ2-7; the D is unclear. CDR3 length equals 14 residues. V was clipped by 2 bases and J by 1 base, with 9 bases between them. In germline, CDR1 is LGHNA, CDR2 YNFKEQ. Written as DNA, the CDR3 is TGTGCCAGCAGCCAACTCAGGTCATCCTACGAGCAGTACTTC. This codes for CASSQLRSSYEQYF.

In its sample, this clonotype was seen a few times. The CDR3 reads CASTTSGAKNIQYF. For the CDR3, the DNA is TGTGCCAGCACCACTAGCGGGGCCAAAAACATTCAGTACTTC. The chain links TRBV12-3 or TRBV12-4 to TRBJ2-4, with TRBD2 identical over 9 bases. J was trimmed by 1 base and V by 7 bases; bases with no gene match: 2. This CDR3 region has 14 residues.

This clonotype was seen repeatedly, ten times or more. V and J are TRBV19 and TRBJ2-7; D may be TRBD1 (6 bases). Germline loops: CDR1 LNHDA, CDR2 SQIVND (reference sequence). Trimming took off 5 bases at V and 2 bases at J, with 13 bases between the two ends. The CDR3 runs 14 residues. CDR3: CASSARQATYEQYF. CDR3 nucleotides: TGTGCCAGTAGTGCCCGACAGGCTACCTACGAGCAGTACTTC.

This clonotype was detected ten times or more. CDR3 protein: CSAREPLRGEQYF. CDR3 bases: TGCAGTGCTAGAGAACCCCTCCGGGGCGAGCAGTACTTC. J is TRBJ2-7 and V is TRBV20-1; D perhaps matches TRBD2 (5 bases). Germline lookup yields CDR1 DFQATT and CDR2 SNEGSKA (reference sequence). The CDR3 spans 13 residues. Trimming took off 0 bases at V and 6 bases at J, with 12 bases between the two ends.

This clonotype was found a few times. The chain couples TRBV4-1 to TRBJ2-3; TRBD2 agrees at 11 bases. Trimming cost V 0 bases and J 5 bases; bases outside gene matches: 13. The CDR3 is 19 residues long. Germline CDR1 is MGHRA and CDR2 is YSYEKL. CDR3 in amino acids: CASSQDEIRASGGLDTQYF. The CDR3 DNA reads TGCGCCAGCAGCCAAGATGAAATAAGAGCTAGCGGGGGGTTAGATACGCAGTATTTT.

This clonotype was counted many times. The chain recombines TRBV28 with TRBJ1-2, with TRBD1 matching 7 bases. Per the germline V gene, CDR1 is MDHEN and CDR2 is SYDVKM. This CDR3 contains 14 residues. The junction had 6 bases not matched to a gene; V was cut back by 5 bases and J by 3 bases. The CDR3 protein is CASSRGTAYYGYTF. The CDR3 nucleotides read TGTGCCAGCAGTCGTGGGACAGCCTACTATGGCTACACCTTC.

At least ten counts were recorded for this clonotype. The CDR3 DNA reads as TGCAGTGCTAGACACCTCCGGCGACAGGGGTTATCCTATAATTCACCCCTCCACTTT. Its translation: CSARHLRRQGLSYNSPLHF. The chain has TRBV20-1 and TRBJ1-6; 8 bases align to TRBD1. V shed 2 bases, J shed 1 base, and the junction held 13 bases outside the gene matches. This CDR3 has 19 amino acids. Germline lookup yields CDR1 DFQATT and CDR2 SNEGSKA (reference sequence).

As regards this clonotype: Just one base apart from a much larger clone, this may be a read error. The V gene is TRBV11-3, the J gene TRBJ2-1, with D unclear. The CDR3 contains 16 residues. The germline CDR1 and CDR2 sequences are SGHNT and YENEEA. The germline V and J ends were trimmed by 4 bases and 3 bases, with 16 bases remaining between them. This CDR3 reads CASSSAVIGYYNEQFF. The CDR3 DNA reads TGTGCCAGCAGCTCAGCAGTGATAGGGTACTACAATGAGCAGTTCTTC. The whole variable domain, remainder taken from reference TRBV11-3 and TRBJ2-1, is EAGVVQSPRYKIIEKKQPVAFWCNPISGHNTLYWYLQNLGQGPELLIRYENEEAVDDSQLPKDRFSAERLKGVDSTLKIQPAELGDSAVYLCASSSAVIGYYNEQFFGPGTRLTVL.

This clonotype has only a few counts. The chain links TRBV14 to TRBJ2-7; tentative D call: TRBD1 (6 bases). The germline V gene encodes CDR1 SGHDN and CDR2 FVKESK. CDR3 length: 15 amino acids. V was pared by 0 bases and J by 4 bases, with 13 bases between. This CDR3 is CASSQERTDAYEQYF. Here the CDR3 DNA reads TGTGCCAGCAGCCAAGAAAGGACAGACGCTTACGAGCAGTACTTC.

There are many counts of this clonotype. The V and J genes are TRBV7-9 and TRBJ1-5, with D possibly TRBD1 on 6 matching bases. Looked up from germline, CDR1 is SEHNR and CDR2 is FQNEAQ (reference sequence). The CDR3 covers 13 residues. The V and J ends lost 5 bases and 5 bases respectively, with 10 bases between them. The DNA for the CDR3 is TGTGCCAGCAGCCCGGACAGCTATCAGCCCCAGCATTTT. It encodes CASSPDSYQPQHF.

Here the CDR3 reads CATSWGLAGVYPADTQYF. The CDR3 DNA follows: TGTGCCACCAGCTGGGGTCTAGCGGGGGTGTACCCCGCAGATACGCAGTATTTT. This sequence joins TRBV15 and TRBJ2-3; 10 bases match TRBD2. The V and J ends lost 5 bases and 4 bases, in that order; junction bases with no gene match: 15. In germline, CDR1 is LNHNV, CDR2 YYDKDF (reference sequence). This CDR3 comprises 18 residues.

The V and J genes are TRBV6-1 and TRBJ2-2; a possible D gene is TRBD2 (5 bases). Germline V lookup: CDR1 MNHNS, CDR2 SASEGT. The CDR3 totals 17 residues. V gave up 2 bases and J gave up 5 bases, with 18 bases separating them. The CDR3 nucleotides are TGTGCCAGCAGTGAATTGACCGGGGTGGAGAGGACCGGGGAGCTGTTTTTT. It translates to CASSELTGVERTGELFF.

In this sample, this clonotype turned up many times. The germline gene is not matched at one end of the junction; a read error may be the cause. V usage is TRBV7-7 and J usage is TRBJ2-5; D could derive from TRBD1 or TRBD2 (5 bases each). Germline CDR1 is SSHAT and CDR2 is FNYEAQ (reference sequence). The CDR3 is 15 residues long. CDR3 sequence: CASSRPGATMETQYF. The CDR3, as DNA: TGTGCTAGCAGCCGCCCCGGGGCGACCATGGAGACCCAGTACTTC.

Many counts were recorded for this clonotype. The genes are TRBV5-1 and TRBJ1-6, with 10 nucleotides matching TRBD1. The CDR3 sequence is 14 residues long. Germline V gene data show CDR1 as SGHRS and CDR2 as YFSETQ. J was trimmed by 8 bases and V by 4 bases; bases with no gene match: 3. The CDR3 is CASSAGTGDSPLHF. The CDR3 DNA sequence: TGCGCCAGCAGCGCCGGGACAGGGGATTCACCCCTCCACTTT.

This clonotype was detected ten times or more. The J gene is TRBJ2-5, the V gene TRBV6-1; 14 bases line up with TRBD2. The V gene end was trimmed by 5 bases and the J gene end by 5 bases; junction bases not matched to a gene: 7. The V gene's germline CDR1 is MNHNS and CDR2 SASEGT. The CDR3 length is 16 residues. The CDR3 DNA sequence: TGTGCCAGCAGTTCAGAAGGGACTAGCGGGAGCGAGACCCAGTACTTC. It is translated as CASSSEGTSGSETQYF.

This clonotype was recorded at least ten times. The genes are TRBV20-1 and TRBJ2-7, with 10 bases identical to TRBD1. After removal of 5 bases from V and 1 base from J, the junction contained 11 bases not matched to a gene. The germline V gene encodes CDR1 DFQATT and CDR2 SNEGSKA (reference sequence). The CDR3 has 16 amino acids. CDR3 amino acids: CSAGRTGGRGSYEQYF. Written as DNA, the CDR3 is TGCAGTGCTGGGCGGACAGGGGGGAGGGGTTCCTACGAGCAGTACTTC.

Ten or more counts support this clonotype. The rearrangement uses TRBV12-3 or TRBV12-4 and TRBJ1-4; 7 nucleotides align to TRBD1. V trimming: 4 bases; J trimming: 10 bases; junction bases outside the gene matches: 6. CDR3 length: 13 amino acids. For the CDR3, the DNA is TGTGCCAGCAGTTCAACAGGGGCGGCAAAACTGTTTTTT. Its translation: CASSSTGAAKLFF.

In its sample, this clonotype was seen a few times. At one end, the junction sequence differs from germline, possibly due to a read error. J is TRBJ1-2 and V is TRBV20-1; D is undetermined. The CDR3 contains 13 residues. Germline lookup yields CDR1 DFQATT and CDR2 SNEGSKA (reference sequence). The DNA for the CDR3 is TGCAGTGCTCCAGCGTCGTCTGGCTATGGCCACACCTTC. Encoded protein: CSAPASSGYGHTF.

This clonotype was found many times. The J gene is TRBJ2-5, the V gene TRBV5-6; D is unresolved. This CDR3 region has 17 residues. Germline lookup yields CDR1 SGHDT and CDR2 YYEEEE. V lost 1 base and J lost 1, with 17 bases in between. As DNA, the CDR3 is TGTGCCAGCAGCTTGACCGAGTGGCGTACCCGCCAAGAGACCCAGTACTTC. Its translation: CASSLTEWRTRQETQYF.

This rearrangement joins TRBV10-2 to TRBJ2-7; 10 bases fit TRBD2. Germline CDR1 reads WSHSY; CDR2 reads SAAADI. This CDR3 contains 14 residues. The V segment lost 6 bases and the J segment 5 bases; nucleotides outside the gene matches: 7. The DNA of the CDR3 is TGCGCCAGCAGGGCCAGCGGGAGGGGAAACGAGCAGTACTTC. This sequence encodes CASRASGRGNEQYF.